The entry that follows covers one T cell receptor beta chain sequence. V lost 1 base and J 6 bases, leaving 7 bases between the germline ends. The V gene's germline CDR1 is SGHNT and CDR2 YENEEA. The CDR3 has 13 amino acids. TCRdb's copy holds only in-frame clones and misses some; the assay was immunoSEQ multiplex PCR. The data contain about 100,000 clones, roughly 93% of them singletons. The nonmyeloablative bone marrow transplants came from related graft donors, with transient mixed chimerism. The data were taken from a study of Tregs in tolerant kidney transplant recipients. The receptor's source is a human patient who received a combined kidney and bone marrow transplant. Some T cells may be graft donor cells. Sample: CD4+ T cells from blood (PBMCs), taken 12 months after the transplant. This chain links TRBV11-3 with TRBJ2-1; TRBD2 is a possible D gene (5 bases). CDR3 DNA: TGTGCCAGCAGCTTAGGTAGCGTCAATGAGCAGTTCTTC. This translates into CASSLGSVNEQFF. The full variable domain, completed using reference TRBV11-3 and TRBJ2-1, is EAGVVQSPRYKIIEKKQPVAFWCNPISGHNTLYWYLQNLGQGPELLIRYENEEAVDDSQLPKDRFSAERLKGVDSTLKIQPAELGDSAVYLCASSLGSVNEQFFGPGTRLTVL.